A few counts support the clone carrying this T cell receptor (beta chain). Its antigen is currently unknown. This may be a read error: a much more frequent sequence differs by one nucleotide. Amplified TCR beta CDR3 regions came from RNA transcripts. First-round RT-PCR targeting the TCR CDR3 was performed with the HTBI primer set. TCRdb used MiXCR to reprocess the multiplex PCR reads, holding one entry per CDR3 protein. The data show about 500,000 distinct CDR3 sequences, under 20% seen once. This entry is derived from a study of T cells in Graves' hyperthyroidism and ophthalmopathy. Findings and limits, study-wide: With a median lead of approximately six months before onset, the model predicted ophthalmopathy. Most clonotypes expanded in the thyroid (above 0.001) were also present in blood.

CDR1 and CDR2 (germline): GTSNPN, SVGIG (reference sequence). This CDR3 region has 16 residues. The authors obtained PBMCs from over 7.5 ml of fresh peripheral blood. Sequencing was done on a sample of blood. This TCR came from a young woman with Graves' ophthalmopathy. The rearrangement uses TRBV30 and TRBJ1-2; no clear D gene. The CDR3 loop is CAWSPPGLPTGYGHTF. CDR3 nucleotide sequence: TGTGCCTGGAGTCCCCCCGGACTCCCGACGGGGTATGGCCACACCTTC.